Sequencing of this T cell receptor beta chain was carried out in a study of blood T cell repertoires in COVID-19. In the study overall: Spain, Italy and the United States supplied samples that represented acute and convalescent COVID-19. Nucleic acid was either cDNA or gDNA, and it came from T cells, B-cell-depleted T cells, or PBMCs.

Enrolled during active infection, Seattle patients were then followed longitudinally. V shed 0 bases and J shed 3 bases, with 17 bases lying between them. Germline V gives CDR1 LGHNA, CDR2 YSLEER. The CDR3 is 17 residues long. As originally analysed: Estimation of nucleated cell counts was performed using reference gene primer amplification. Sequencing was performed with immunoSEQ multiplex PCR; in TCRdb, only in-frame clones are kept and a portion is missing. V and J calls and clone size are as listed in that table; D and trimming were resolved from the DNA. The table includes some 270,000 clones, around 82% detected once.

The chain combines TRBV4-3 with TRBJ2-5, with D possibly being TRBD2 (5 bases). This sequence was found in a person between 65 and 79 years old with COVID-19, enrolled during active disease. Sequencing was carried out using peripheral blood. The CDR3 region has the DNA TGCGCCAGCAGCCAAGATGGAGCTAGCACCTTCGAAGAGACCCAGTACTTC. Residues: CASSQDGASTFEETQYF.